The clone carrying this T cell receptor (beta chain) showed up just once. Antigen specificity is unknown. The sample belongs to a study of blood T cells in healthy people across ages. Isolated PBMCs totaled at least 7 million in each sample. Then a second PCR, running about 7 to 11 cycles, was carried out with a sample-barcoded 5' primer and a J-beta primer mix. Every individual sample yielded 2.5 million or more paired-end reads (each containing CDR3). TCRdb used MiXCR to reprocess the 5' RACE reads, holding one entry per CDR3 protein. The table shows around 990,000 distinct CDR3 sequences, with less than 45% occurring only once. The V gene's germline CDR1 is MNHNY and CDR2 SVGAGI (reference sequence). Trimming took off 0 bases at V and 0 bases at J, with 9 bases between the two ends. The CDR3 is made up of 16 amino acids. Study-wide results and limits: With age, beta diversity per million T cells declined roughly linearly, significantly by 30 to 50. In long-lived donors, naive CD4+ cell counts and diversity exceeded those of aged donors.

Sequencing was carried out using blood. V and J are TRBV6-6 and TRBJ2-1, with unresolved D. This clonotype was sampled from a man aged 18 to 29 in good health. In DNA, the CDR3 is TGTGCCAGCAGTTACTCGACCCTAAACTCCTACAATGAGCAGTTCTTC. Residues: CASSYSTLNSYNEQFF.